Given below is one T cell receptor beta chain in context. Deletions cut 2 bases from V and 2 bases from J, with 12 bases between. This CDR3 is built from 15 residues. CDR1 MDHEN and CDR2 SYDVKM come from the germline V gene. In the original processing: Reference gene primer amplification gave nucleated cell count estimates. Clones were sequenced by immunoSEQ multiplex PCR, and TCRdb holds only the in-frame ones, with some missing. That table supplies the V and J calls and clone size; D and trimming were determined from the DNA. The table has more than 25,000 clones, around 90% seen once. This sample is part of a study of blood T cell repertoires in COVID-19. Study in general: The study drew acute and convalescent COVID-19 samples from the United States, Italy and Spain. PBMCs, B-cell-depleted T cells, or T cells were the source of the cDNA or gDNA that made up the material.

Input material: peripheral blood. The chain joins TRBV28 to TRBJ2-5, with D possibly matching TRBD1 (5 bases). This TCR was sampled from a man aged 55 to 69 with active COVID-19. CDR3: CASSLILPGQETQYF. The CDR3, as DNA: TGTGCCAGCAGTTTAATTCTCCCAGGGCAAGAGACCCAGTACTTC.